This passage covers 27 T cell receptor beta chains from one sample sequenced in a study of CD8 T cells in ankylosing spondylitis. One entry per CDR3 protein, called by TCRdb with MiXCR from the 5' RACE reads. The sample holds around 31,000 distinct CDR3 sequences, approximately 28% seen once. Sequences were obtained from synovial fluid, either unsorted or a sorted T cell fraction (not recorded which). Every receptor here comes from a male donor with ankylosing spondylitis.

This chain uses TRBV27 with TRBJ2-7; D might be TRBD2 (5 bases). Germline V CDR1 and CDR2: MNHEY, SMNVEV (reference sequence). Between the trimmed V and J ends, which lost 8 bases and 6 bases, there was a span of 20 bases. The length of the CDR3 is 14 residues. The CDR3: CASADPSLAGEQYF. Written as DNA, the CDR3 is TGTGCCAGCGCTGACCCTAGCTTGGCTGGCGAGCAGTACTTC.

V usage is TRBV6-1 and J usage is TRBJ2-6, with 9 bases that match TRBD1. CDR3 length: 16 residues. V lost 7 bases and J lost 7; bases outside the gene matches: 11. Germline V lookup: CDR1 MNHNS, CDR2 SASEGT. CDR3 sequence: CASTPRDRVFANVLTF. In nucleotides, the CDR3 is TGTGCCAGCACCCCCCGGGACAGGGTCTTTGCCAACGTCCTGACTTTC.

This sequence joins TRBV7-8 and TRBJ2-5; D is possibly TRBD1 (5 bases). Germline CDR1 is SGHVS and CDR2 is FQNEAQ. V lost 3 bases, J lost 2 bases, and 7 bases lay in between. This CDR3 contains 13 residues. CDR3 in amino acids: CASSFDRQETQYF. CDR3 bases: TGTGCCAGCAGCTTTGACAGACAAGAGACCCAGTACTTC.

This clonotype is deemed medium-sized. V is TRBV2 and J is TRBJ1-2, with D possibly TRBD1 on 5 matching bases. V lost 3 bases and J 1 base, leaving 9 bases between the germline ends. This CDR3 spans 14 amino acids. Germline V gene sequence: CDR1 SNHLY, CDR2 FYNNEI. CDR3 DNA sequence: TGTGCCAGCAGTGAGGGGCAGGATAACTATGGCTACACCTTC. This codes for CASSEGQDNYGYTF.

V is TRBV10-3 and J is TRBJ2-1; D is possibly TRBD2 (6 bases). CDR1 is ENHRY, CDR2 SYGVKD, per germline. This CDR3 is built from 15 residues. V shed 6 bases and J shed 2 bases, with 14 bases lying between them. The CDR3 spells CAISNERVAYNEQFF. Here the CDR3 DNA reads TGTGCCATCAGCAATGAGCGGGTGGCCTACAATGAGCAGTTCTTC.

The chain couples TRBV12-3 or TRBV12-4 to TRBJ2-3, with 7 nucleotides matching TRBD2. J was trimmed by 0 bases and V by 2 bases; bases with no gene match: 14. The CDR3 is 19 amino acids. This CDR3 is CASSLWRFGGSRSTDTQYF. In nucleotides, the CDR3 is TGTGCCAGCAGTTTATGGAGGTTCGGCGGGAGCCGAAGCACAGATACGCAGTATTTT.

V and J are TRBV20-1 and TRBJ2-5; a weak D match, TRBD2 (5 bases). V shed 3 bases and J shed 3 bases, with 14 bases lying between them. Per germline, CDR1 DFQATT and CDR2 SNEGSKA (reference sequence). The CDR3 runs 14 residues. The CDR3 DNA follows: TGCAGTGCTAGTAGTGGGAGCCTAAAAGAGACCCAGTACTTC. This translates into CSASSGSLKETQYF.

In this sample, this clonotype is medium-sized. The V call is TRBV27, the J call TRBJ1-5, with D perhaps matching TRBD1 (5 bases). V dropped 3 bases and J dropped 6 bases, with 15 bases sitting between them. The CDR3 has 15 amino acids. Per the germline V gene, CDR1 is MNHEY and CDR2 is SMNVEV (reference sequence). CDR3 DNA: TGTGCCAGCAGTTTGGGGGGTTTCAGTTCTCAGCCCCAGCATTTT. Its protein is CASSLGGFSSQPQHF.

The chain has TRBV24-1 and TRBJ2-1, with D possibly TRBD2 on 5 matching bases. The CDR3 has 14 amino acids. Germline-derived CDR1 and CDR2 are KGHDR and SFDVKD. V lost 5 bases and J 8 bases, leaving 15 bases between the germline ends. The CDR3 protein is CATSARREIDEQFF. In DNA form, the CDR3 reads TGTGCCACCAGTGCTCGTAGGGAGATCGATGAGCAGTTCTTC.

This clonotype was seen at least ten times. The chain has TRBV4-1 and TRBJ2-1; possible D gene TRBD2, 6 bases. Germline CDR1 MGHRA, CDR2 YSYEKL. Trimming took off 1 base at V and 8 bases at J, with 15 bases between the two ends. The CDR3 has 15 residues. CDR3 nucleotides: TGCGCCAGCAGCCAAGGAACGGGACTTATCCATGAGCAGTTCTTC. As protein: CASSQGTGLIHEQFF.

The chain has TRBV20-1 and TRBJ2-5, with D possibly TRBD2 on 5 matching bases. Germline assignment: CDR1 DFQATT and CDR2 SNEGSKA (reference sequence). The CDR3 length is 14 residues. The V and J ends lost 6 bases and 1 base respectively, with 15 bases between them. The CDR3 reads CSARVGDPQETQYF. CDR3 coding DNA: TGCAGTGCCCGGGTGGGAGACCCCCAAGAGACCCAGTACTTC.

Many counts were recorded for this clonotype. This rearrangement joins TRBV19 to TRBJ2-7; D is unresolved. The CDR3 runs to 14 residues. Deletions cut 5 bases from V and 0 bases from J, with 11 bases between. Germline lookup yields CDR1 LNHDA and CDR2 SQIVND (reference sequence). CDR3 sequence: CASSLKTGSYEQYV. For the CDR3, the DNA is TGTGCCAGTAGTCTTAAGACGGGCTCCTACGAGCAGTACGTC.

This clonotype was counted a few times. The V gene is TRBV24-1, the J gene TRBJ2-1; D gene ambiguous. This CDR3 is built from 14 residues. V lost 0 bases, J lost 3 bases, and 5 bases lay in between. Germline V CDR1 and CDR2: KGHDR, SFDVKD. The CDR3 nucleotides are TGTGCCACCAGTGATTTGGAGCACTACAATGAGCAGTTCTTC. Its protein product is CATSDLEHYNEQFF.

This clonotype was seen at least ten times. The chain is built from TRBV12-3 or TRBV12-4 and TRBJ2-2, with D possibly TRBD2 on 6 matching bases. V shed 5 bases and J shed 3 bases, with 10 bases lying between them. The CDR3 contains 14 residues. CDR3 bases: TGTGCCAGCAGTCCGGAGGGGTACACCGGGGAGCTGTTTTTT. This translates into CASSPEGYTGELFF.

The gene calls are TRBV18 and TRBJ2-7; a possible D gene is TRBD2 (5 bases). Germline CDR1 reads KGHSH; CDR2 reads LQKENI. The V end was cut by 1 base, the J end by 3 bases, with 13 bases between. This CDR3 spans 15 amino acids. CDR3 in amino acids: CASSPREGPNYEQYV. CDR3 sequence (DNA): TGTGCCAGCTCACCACGAGAGGGTCCTAACTACGAGCAGTACGTC.

This clonotype occurred many times. The V call is TRBV5-5, the J call TRBJ1-6; D is unclear. The CDR3 is 14 residues long. Germline V gene sequence: CDR1 SGHKS, CDR2 YYEKEE (reference sequence). V was pared by 4 bases and J by 0 bases, with 5 bases between. The CDR3 DNA follows: TGTGCCAGCAGCCCCCCCTCCTATAATTCACCCCTCCACTTT. Translation gives CASSPPSYNSPLHF.

This clonotype has only a few counts. This sequence joins TRBV6-2 or TRBV6-3 and TRBJ2-4; D may be TRBD2 (6 bases). CDR1 and CDR2 (germline): MNHEY, SVGEGT. The CDR3 has 14 amino acids. The CDR3 is CFSRRRDWWHIQYF. The CDR3 DNA sequence: TGTTTCAGCAGGCGCCGGGACTGGTGGCACATTCAGTACTTC.

The chain links TRBV20-1 to TRBJ1-2; D is undetermined. CDR1 and CDR2 (germline): DFQATT, SNEGSKA (reference sequence). This CDR3 comprises 14 residues. V shed 6 bases and J shed 4 bases, with 18 bases lying between them. The CDR3 sequence: CSANRLRPLYGYTF. The DNA of the CDR3 is TGCAGTGCAAATCGACTGCGCCCACTCTATGGCTACACCTTC.

The chain carries TRBV2 and TRBJ2-7; perhaps D is TRBD1 or TRBD2 (6 bases each). Trimming stripped 3 bases from V and 0 bases from J, with 12 bases between. The germline V gene encodes CDR1 SNHLY and CDR2 FYNNEI. CDR3 length: 15 residues. CDR3 coding DNA: TGTGCCAGCAGTGAGGGCGGGACACGCTCCTACGAGCAGTACTTC. Translating it yields CASSEGGTRSYEQYF. The whole variable domain, filled in from reference TRBV2 and TRBJ2-7, reads EPEVTQTPSHQVTQMGQEVILRCVPISNHLYFYWYRQILGQKVEFLVSFYNNEISEKSEIFDDQFSVERPDGSNFTLKIRSTKLEDSAMYFCASSEGGTRSYEQYFGPGTRLTVT.

This clonotype was detected only a few times. This chain connects TRBV28 to TRBJ2-7; D is unclear. The CDR3 covers 12 residues. Trimming pared 5 bases from V and 3 bases from J, leaving 8 bases between. Looked up from germline, CDR1 is MDHEN and CDR2 is SYDVKM. CDR3 residues: CASSQHNYEQYV. The CDR3 DNA reads as TGTGCCAGCAGTCAGCACAACTACGAGCAGTACGTC.

In this sample, this clonotype is medium-sized. CDR3 region: CASRDTGEQYF. The CDR3 DNA reads as TGTGCCAGCAGGGACACGGGCGAGCAGTACTTC. The chain couples TRBV2 to TRBJ2-7; D is perhaps TRBD1 (5 bases). Germline CDR1 reads SNHLY; CDR2 reads FYNNEI. CDR3 length: 11 amino acids. Deletions cut 6 bases from V and 6 bases from J, with 9 bases between. The full variable domain, in which reference TRBV2 and TRBJ2-7 provide the parts outside the CDR3, is EPEVTQTPSHQVTQMGQEVILRCVPISNHLYFYWYRQILGQKVEFLVSFYNNEISEKSEIFDDQFSVERPDGSNFTLKIRSTKLEDSAMYFCASRDTGEQYFGPGTRLTVT.

This clonotype was seen only a few times. V is TRBV7-9 and J is TRBJ1-2, with TRBD1 identical over 8 bases. V shed 1 base and J 8 bases; nucleotides not matched to a gene: 9. CDR3 length: 15 amino acids. In germline, CDR1 is SEHNR, CDR2 FQNEAQ (reference sequence). The CDR3 DNA reads TGTGCCAGCAGCTTAGTGTATCAGGGGGCCCGAGGCTACACCTTC. Translating it yields CASSLVYQGARGYTF.

This clonotype was counted only a few times. This chain joins TRBV4-1 and TRBJ1-5; D remains unclear. The V end was cut by 2 bases, the J end by 1 base, with 3 bases between. The CDR3 runs 13 residues. Per germline, CDR1 MGHRA and CDR2 YSYEKL. The CDR3: CASSQTSNQPQHF. The CDR3 DNA reads TGCGCCAGCAGCCAAACAAGCAATCAGCCCCAGCATTTT.

The J gene is TRBJ2-6, the V gene TRBV5-1; TRBD2 might be the D (6 bases). The CDR3 totals 16 residues. In germline, CDR1 is SGHRS, CDR2 YFSETQ. Between the trimmed V and J ends, which lost 0 bases and 3 bases, there was a span of 10 bases. CDR3 sequence reads: CASSLVEGIGANVLTF. CDR3 sequence (DNA): TGCGCCAGCAGCTTGGTGGAGGGGATTGGGGCCAACGTCCTGACTTTC.

The chain carries TRBV27 and TRBJ2-2; no definite D call. CDR1 and CDR2 (germline): MNHEY, SMNVEV (reference sequence). This CDR3 region has 16 residues. V was cut by 7 bases and J by 5 bases, with 20 bases left in between. CDR3 bases: TGTGCCAGCAAGGATCCGTCGGCCGGCGAAACCGGGGAGCTGTTTTTT. It is translated as CASKDPSAGETGELFF.

The chain's CDR3 is CASSSPGREQYF. DNA for the CDR3: TGTGCCAGCAGTTCCCCGGGACGGGAGCAGTACTTC. V and J are TRBV6-2 or TRBV6-3 and TRBJ2-7; either TRBD1 or TRBD2 may fit D (5 bases each). This CDR3 comprises 12 residues. CDR1 and CDR2 from the germline V gene are MNHEY and SVGEGT. The germline V and J ends were trimmed by 4 bases and 7 bases, with 11 bases remaining between them.

The genes are TRBV6-1 and TRBJ2-7; either TRBD1 or TRBD2 may supply D (5 bases each). The CDR3 totals 14 residues. V dropped 1 base and J dropped 5 bases, with 12 bases sitting between them. The V gene's germline CDR1 is MNHNS and CDR2 SASEGT. The CDR3, as DNA: TGTGCCAGCAGTGAAGAGGGGTACGGGAACGAGCAGTACTTC. This codes for CASSEEGYGNEQYF.